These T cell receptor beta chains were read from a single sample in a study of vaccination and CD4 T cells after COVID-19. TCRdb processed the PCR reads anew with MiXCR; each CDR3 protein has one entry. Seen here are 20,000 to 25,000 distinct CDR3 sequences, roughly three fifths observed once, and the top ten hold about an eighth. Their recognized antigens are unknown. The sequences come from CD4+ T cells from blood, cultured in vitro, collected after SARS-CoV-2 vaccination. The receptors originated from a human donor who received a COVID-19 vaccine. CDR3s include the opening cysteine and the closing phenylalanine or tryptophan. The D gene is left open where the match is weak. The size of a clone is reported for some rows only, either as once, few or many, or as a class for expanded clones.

DNA: TGTGCCAGCAGCTACCCCGTGGGGGCGGGAGATACGCAGTATTTT; CDR3: CASSYPVGAGDTQYF; V: TRBV6-5; J: TRBJ2-3; D: .; size: .; length: 15
DNA: TGTGCCAGCAGCCAGGGACGGAACTATGGCTACACCTTC; CDR3: CASSQGRNYGYTF; V: TRBV11-3; J: TRBJ1-2; D: .; size: .; length: 13
DNA: TGCAGTGCTAGCGTGGGTTCCGCGGCTGAAAAACTGTTTTTT; CDR3: CSASVGSAAEKLFF; V: TRBV20-1; J: TRBJ1-4; D: .; size: .; length: 14
DNA: TGTGCCAGCAGTATGGGGGCACTGGCGGGACAGGTTCGTGAGACCCAGTACTTC; CDR3: CASSMGALAGQVRETQYF; V: TRBV25-1; J: TRBJ2-5; D: TRBD1; size: .; length: 18
DNA: TGCGCCAGCAGCTCGACAGGGTCGGAAAAACTGTTTTTT; CDR3: CASSSTGSEKLFF; V: TRBV5-1; J: TRBJ1-4; D: TRBD1; size: .; length: 13
DNA: TGTGCCTGGGACGACAGGGGGCGAGGGAATGAGCAGTTCTTC; CDR3: CAWDDRGRGNEQFF; V: TRBV30; J: TRBJ2-1; D: TRBD1; size: once; length: 14
DNA: TGTGCCAGCAAGGAAAGAGGACGAGGTGGCTACACCTTC; CDR3: CASKERGRGGYTF; V: TRBV6-1; J: TRBJ1-2; D: .; size: .; length: 13
DNA: TGTGCCAGCAGCCTAGCGGGGGACTTTAATGAGCAGTTCTTC; CDR3: CASSLAGDFNEQFF; V: TRBV12-3/TRBV12-4; J: TRBJ2-1; D: TRBD2; size: .; length: 14
DNA: TGTGCCAGCAGTTTCGGAGGGGTAGCGGGTCAGCCCCAGCATTTT; CDR3: CASSFGGVAGQPQHF; V: TRBV12-3/TRBV12-4; J: TRBJ1-5; D: .; size: .; length: 15
DNA: TGCAGTGCTAGAGGACAAGGAGCCGTTTACGAGCAGTACTTC; CDR3: CSARGQGAVYEQYF; V: TRBV20-1; J: TRBJ2-7; D: .; size: .; length: 14
DNA: TGTGCCAGTAGTATAGACAGGGTCTACACTGAAGCTTTCTTT; CDR3: CASSIDRVYTEAFF; V: TRBV19; J: TRBJ1-1; D: .; size: .; length: 14
DNA: TGTGCCAGCAGCGACCAGGGGACAGGGGCTGGAAACACCATATATTTT; CDR3: CASSDQGTGAGNTIYF; V: TRBV9; J: TRBJ1-3; D: TRBD1; size: .; length: 16
DNA: TGCAGTGCTAGAGATGGAGGGGGCGCGAAAGGCTACACCTTC; CDR3: CSARDGGGAKGYTF; V: TRBV20-1; J: TRBJ1-2; D: TRBD1; size: .; length: 14
DNA: TGTGCCAGCACATCAGGAGCTGGAAACACCATATATTTT; CDR3: CASTSGAGNTIYF; V: TRBV6-1; J: TRBJ1-3; D: .; size: .; length: 13
DNA: TGTGCCAGTAGGCTCTGGGGGGGGGACGATCAGCCCCAGCATTTT; CDR3: CASRLWGGDDQPQHF; V: TRBV19; J: TRBJ1-5; D: .; size: few; length: 15
DNA: TGTGCCAGCAGTGTAGAGCAGGGGGCGGGGGAGACCCAGTACTTC; CDR3: CASSVEQGAGETQYF; V: TRBV2; J: TRBJ2-5; D: TRBD1; size: .; length: 15
DNA: TGTGCCAGCAGCCTTAATACAGGGGCGCCCGGTGAAGGCTACACCTTC; CDR3: CASSLNTGAPGEGYTF; V: TRBV12-3/TRBV12-4; J: TRBJ1-2; D: TRBD1; size: .; length: 16
DNA: TGTGCCAGCAGTCCCAGGATGCATTGGCCAGACGATGAAAAACTGTTTTTT; CDR3: CASSPRMHWPDDEKLFF; V: TRBV27; J: TRBJ1-4; D: .; size: .; length: 17
DNA: TGTGCCAGCAGCCGGATAACTAGCGGGGGGAACACAGATACGCAGTATTTT; CDR3: CASSRITSGGNTDTQYF; V: TRBV7-2; J: TRBJ2-3; D: TRBD2; size: .; length: 17
DNA: TGTGCCAGAAGCGGACACAGGGGGCCGTGTGGAAACACCATATATTTT; CDR3: CARSGHRGPCGNTIYF; V: TRBV5-3; J: TRBJ1-3; D: TRBD1; size: .; length: 16
DNA: TGCGCCAGCAGCCAAGTTGAGAACAGGTCCAACTATGGCTACACCTTC; CDR3: CASSQVENRSNYGYTF; V: TRBV4-1; J: TRBJ1-2; D: .; size: .; length: 16
DNA: TGTGCCAGCACCCCCCAGGGCGGAAGCAATCAGCCCCAGCATTTT; CDR3: CASTPQGGSNQPQHF; V: TRBV12-3/TRBV12-4; J: TRBJ1-5; D: .; size: .; length: 15
DNA: TGTGCCAGCAGCCCCCACGGGACTGACGGAAACACCATATATTTT; CDR3: CASSPHGTDGNTIYF; V: TRBV6-1; J: TRBJ1-3; D: .; size: .; length: 15
DNA: TGTGCCAGCAGCTTGCTTCCGGGGGCACGGGGCTACACCTTC; CDR3: CASSLLPGARGYTF; V: TRBV5-6; J: TRBJ1-2; D: .; size: .; length: 14
DNA: TGTGCCAGCAGCGAGACAGAGGGTGACGGCTACACCTTC; CDR3: CASSETEGDGYTF; V: TRBV2; J: TRBJ1-2; D: .; size: .; length: 13
DNA: TGCAGTGCGGACGCGTCCGAGGGAAACACCATATATTTT; CDR3: CSADASEGNTIYF; V: TRBV20-1; J: TRBJ1-3; D: .; size: .; length: 13
DNA: TGTGCCACCAGTATTGGTCGCTATGGCTACACCTTC; CDR3: CATSIGRYGYTF; V: TRBV24-1; J: TRBJ1-2; D: .; size: few; length: 12
DNA: TGTGCCAGCAGTGATGGGGGGCTAGGGGAGACCCAGTACTTC; CDR3: CASSDGGLGETQYF; V: TRBV6-1; J: TRBJ2-5; D: .; size: .; length: 14
DNA: TGTGCCAGCAGGGGACCACATGGCTACACCTTC; CDR3: CASRGPHGYTF; V: TRBV25-1; J: TRBJ1-2; D: .; size: .; length: 11
DNA: TGCAGTGCTATAAGGGGGCTAGAGAGCAATCAGCCCCAGCATTTT; CDR3: CSAIRGLESNQPQHF; V: TRBV20-1; J: TRBJ1-5; D: TRBD1; size: .; length: 15
DNA: TGTGCCAGCAGTCGACATATTAGACAGGGAGGCACTGAAGCTTTCTTT; CDR3: CASSRHIRQGGTEAFF; V: TRBV27; J: TRBJ1-1; D: TRBD1; size: .; length: 16
DNA: TGTGCCACCAGCAGAGATCGAGCTAGCACAGATACGCAGTATTTT; CDR3: CATSRDRASTDTQYF; V: TRBV15; J: TRBJ2-3; D: .; size: few; length: 15
DNA: TGTGCCAGCAGTTTAATAGAGAACACTGAAGCTTTCTTT; CDR3: CASSLIENTEAFF; V: TRBV27; J: TRBJ1-1; D: .; size: .; length: 13
DNA: TGCGCCAGCAGTCAATCGGGTCCGGGAAACATTCAGTACTTC; CDR3: CASSQSGPGNIQYF; V: TRBV23-1; J: TRBJ2-4; D: .; size: .; length: 14
DNA: TGTGCCACCAGCACCCGGGACAGGGCTAATGAAAAACTGTTTTTT; CDR3: CATSTRDRANEKLFF; V: TRBV15; J: TRBJ1-4; D: TRBD1; size: .; length: 15
DNA: TGTGCCAGCAGCTCCCCGGCGGGGCAACAAGAGACCCAGTACTTC; CDR3: CASSSPAGQQETQYF; V: TRBV5-4; J: TRBJ2-5; D: .; size: .; length: 15
DNA: TGTGCCGCCCGGGGGGGCTCAGATACGCAGTATTTT; CDR3: CAARGGSDTQYF; V: TRBV6-1; J: TRBJ2-3; D: TRBD2; size: once; length: 12
DNA: TGTGCCAGTAGTACGGGACAGGAATACTATGGCTACACCTTC; CDR3: CASSTGQEYYGYTF; V: TRBV19; J: TRBJ1-2; D: TRBD1; size: .; length: 14
DNA: TGTGCCAGCAGCCAAGATAAGACAGGGGCTGGAAACACCATATATTTT; CDR3: CASSQDKTGAGNTIYF; V: TRBV4-2; J: TRBJ1-3; D: TRBD1; size: .; length: 16
DNA: TGTGCCATCAGTGAGGGGTTCGGCTACACCTTC; CDR3: CAISEGFGYTF; V: TRBV24-1; J: TRBJ1-2; D: .; size: few; length: 11
DNA: TGTGCCAGCAGGACAGGGAGTGAGGCCACTGAAGCTTTCTTT; CDR3: CASRTGSEATEAFF; V: TRBV2; J: TRBJ1-1; D: TRBD1; size: .; length: 14
DNA: TGTGCCAGCAGTCATCGGACAGAAAACTATGGCTACACCTTC; CDR3: CASSHRTENYGYTF; V: TRBV2; J: TRBJ1-2; D: .; size: few; length: 14
DNA: TGCAGTGCTAGAGGCGCCGACGGCAGGGGTGGCTACACCTTC; CDR3: CSARGADGRGGYTF; V: TRBV20-1; J: TRBJ1-2; D: .; size: .; length: 14
DNA: TGTGCCAGTAGTCCCCGGGTAGCGGGGGGGAGCACAGATACGCAGTATTTT; CDR3: CASSPRVAGGSTDTQYF; V: TRBV19; J: TRBJ2-3; D: TRBD2; size: .; length: 17
DNA: TGTGCCAGCAGCTTAGCCGCTAGCGCAGAGACCCAGTACTTC; CDR3: CASSLAASAETQYF; V: TRBV11-3; J: TRBJ2-5; D: .; size: once; length: 14
DNA: TGTGCCAGCAGCTTAAATGGGGGGGAAGAGACCCAGTACTTC; CDR3: CASSLNGGEETQYF; V: TRBV7-9; J: TRBJ2-5; D: TRBD2; size: .; length: 14
DNA: TGTGCCAACGCACTGGGACTAGCCGGGGAGACCCAGTACTTC; CDR3: CANALGLAGETQYF; V: TRBV7-2; J: TRBJ2-5; D: TRBD2; size: .; length: 14
DNA: TGTGCCAGCAGTGAAGCGCCGCCGAATCAGCCCCAGCATTTT; CDR3: CASSEAPPNQPQHF; V: TRBV2; J: TRBJ1-5; D: .; size: few; length: 14
DNA: TGTGCCAGCAGTGAATTATCGGGACAGGGAGCTTTCTTT; CDR3: CASSELSGQGAFF; V: TRBV25-1; J: TRBJ1-1; D: TRBD1; size: few; length: 13
DNA: TGTGCCAGCAGCCAGGCCTCCGGTGGAGGGAGCTCTGGAAACACCATATATTTT; CDR3: CASSQASGGGSSGNTIYF; V: TRBV4-2; J: TRBJ1-3; D: .; size: .; length: 18
DNA: TGTGCCAGCAGCGTAGCTGGTAATCGGGAGACCCAGTACTTC; CDR3: CASSVAGNRETQYF; V: TRBV9; J: TRBJ2-5; D: .; size: few; length: 14
DNA: TGTGCCATCAGTGAGTCAACGAGAAACACCATATATTTT; CDR3: CAISESTRNTIYF; V: TRBV10-3; J: TRBJ1-3; D: .; size: .; length: 13